A single sample is the source of the 18 T cell receptor beta chains below, sequenced in a study of human T cells and chemical hapten exposure. TCRdb re-called the RACE reads through MiXCR, storing one row per CDR3 protein. The top ten hold 2% to 3% of the sample, which has some 180,000 distinct CDR3 sequences, 24% seen once. As to time point: patch test 3, about 24 weeks after DPC sensitization. Treatment here: therapeutic diphenylcyclopropenone sensitization with weekly scalp DPC. The material sequenced was whole blood, taken in connection with sensitization to the hapten diphenylcyclopropenone (DPC). The receptors shown here come from a middle-aged woman with alopecia areata. Some clones in this sample may be carry-over from other donors' samples.

The rearrangement links TRBV12-3 or TRBV12-4 to TRBJ1-5, with TRBD1 as a possible D gene (6 bases). This CDR3 region has 16 residues. V was cut by 1 base and J by 6 bases, with 16 bases left in between. The CDR3 loop reads CASSLERGSSSQPQHF. DNA of the CDR3: TGTGCCAGCAGTTTAGAAAGGGGGTCTTCAAGTCAGCCCCAGCATTTT.

This clonotype was seen a handful of times. This chain joins TRBV12-3 or TRBV12-4 and TRBJ2-1; 7 bases align to TRBD2. The CDR3 sequence is 15 residues long. With V trimmed by 6 bases and J by 0 bases, 5 bases remained unmatched. The DNA for the CDR3 is TGTGCCAGCAGACCCGGGACTACCTCCTACAATGAGCAGTTCTTC. This translates into CASRPGTTSYNEQFF.

The chain joins TRBV29-1 to TRBJ1-1; D is unresolved. CDR3 size: 13 residues. The germline V gene has CDR1 SQVTM and CDR2 ANQGSEA. V lost 7 bases and J 2 bases, leaving 14 bases between the germline ends. DNA for the CDR3: TGCAGCGGGGGAGCCAGCCCTAACACTGAAGCTTTCTTT. It codes for CSGGASPNTEAFF. Filled out from reference TRBV29-1 and TRBJ1-1, the complete variable domain reads SAVISQKPSRDICQRGTSLTIQCQVDSQVTMMFWYRQQPGQSLTLIATANQGSEATYESGFVIDKFPISRPNLTFSTLTVSNMSPEDSSIYLCSGGASPNTEAFFGQGTRLTVV.

This clonotype has just a few counts. The chain uses TRBV4-1 and TRBJ1-6, with TRBD1 matching over 8 bases. The trim removed 1 base at V and 7 bases at J, leaving 3 bases unmatched. The CDR3 loop spans 15 amino acids. Germline CDR1 MGHRA, CDR2 YSYEKL. The CDR3 DNA sequence: TGCGCCAGCAGCCAAGCACAGGGGGACAATTCACCCCTCCACTTT. Amino acid sequence: CASSQAQGDNSPLHF.

This clonotype was counted only a few times. V gene TRBV20-1 combines with J gene TRBJ1-5, with D possibly TRBD1 on 5 matching bases. This CDR3 spans 14 amino acids. V shed 0 bases and J shed 3 bases, with 9 bases lying between them. CDR1 is DFQATT and CDR2 is SNEGSKA in the germline V gene (reference sequence). CDR3 in DNA: TGCAGTGCTAGAGAACCAGGGAACAATCAGCCCCAGCATTTT. It translates to CSAREPGNNQPQHF.

V and J are TRBV10-3 and TRBJ2-6; 8 positions agree with TRBD1. Germline-derived CDR1 and CDR2 are ENHRY and SYGVKD. V shed 10 bases and J 1 base; nucleotides not matched to a gene: 3. This CDR3 spans 14 amino acids. The CDR3 DNA follows: TGTGCCACCCGACAGGGGTCTGGGGCCAACGTCCTGACTTTC. Translated: CATRQGSGANVLTF.

The rearrangement links TRBV20-1 to TRBJ2-3, with D perhaps TRBD2 (5 bases). Germline CDR1 DFQATT, CDR2 SNEGSKA (reference sequence). The CDR3 is made up of 14 amino acids. V shed 6 bases and J shed 6 bases, with 19 bases lying between them. DNA for the CDR3: TGCAGTGCCACAGACCTAGCAAGGGTGGATACGCAGTATTTT. Its protein is CSATDLARVDTQYF.

This clonotype came up many times. CDR3 loop: CSVTGTGGLGNEQFF. The CDR3 bases are TGCAGCGTAACCGGGACAGGGGGCCTAGGAAATGAGCAGTTCTTC. The chain links TRBV29-1 to TRBJ2-1; TRBD1 agrees at 12 bases. V dropped 6 bases and J dropped 7; count of bases not matched to a gene: 10. The CDR3 is made up of 15 amino acids. Germline CDR1 is SQVTM and CDR2 is ANQGSEA.

This clonotype showed up many times. V is TRBV5-1 and J is TRBJ1-3; D not certain. The CDR3 is 14 amino acids. The germline CDR1 and CDR2 sequences are SGHRS and YFSETQ. V gave up 4 bases and J gave up 2 bases, with 10 bases separating them. CDR3 in amino acids: CASSGDRAGNTIYF. The CDR3 DNA reads TGCGCCAGCAGCGGAGATAGAGCTGGAAACACCATATATTTT.

This sequence joins TRBV4-1 and TRBJ2-1; tentative D call: TRBD2 (7 bases). The CDR3 runs 15 residues. Trimming shortened V by 1 base and J by 2 bases, and 9 bases separated the two germline ends. Per the germline V gene, CDR1 is MGHRA and CDR2 is YSYEKL. The CDR3 nucleotides read TGCGCCAGCAGCCAAGCGCGGGGGCCCTACAATGAGCAGTTCTTC. Amino acid sequence: CASSQARGPYNEQFF.

The V call is TRBV9, the J call TRBJ2-7, with TRBD2 matching 8 bases. The CDR3 totals 15 residues. Germline values: CDR1 SGDLS, CDR2 YYNGEE. After removal of 4 bases from V and 2 bases from J, the junction contained 8 bases not matched to a gene. CDR3 nucleotides: TGTGCCAGCAGCACCGGAGCGGGGGAACCCTACGAGCAGTACTTC. It specifies CASSTGAGEPYEQYF.

This clonotype showed up just a few times. This chain connects TRBV12-3 or TRBV12-4 to TRBJ2-1; D is unclear. Trimming cost V 2 bases and J 6 bases, with 8 bases left between them. This CDR3 has 13 residues. The CDR3 DNA reads TGTGCCAGCAGTTTATGGCAGACCAATGAGCAGTTCTTC. Translated, it gives CASSLWQTNEQFF.

This clonotype turned up a few times. The chain employs TRBV7-2 and TRBJ2-1; D perhaps matches TRBD2 (5 bases). The CDR3 is made up of 15 amino acids. The V end lost 5 bases, the J end lost 5 bases, and 16 bases lay between the germline ends. Germline CDR1 and CDR2: SGHTA and FQGNSA. This CDR3 is CASSPEEASHNEQFF. In nucleotides, the CDR3 is TGTGCCAGCAGCCCGGAGGAAGCAAGCCACAATGAGCAGTTCTTC.

This clonotype appeared a few times. The rearrangement links TRBV6-6 to TRBJ2-7; no firm D call. V was pared by 5 bases and J by 2 bases, with 16 bases between. This CDR3 is built from 15 residues. Germline loops: CDR1 MNHNY, CDR2 SVGAGI (reference sequence). CDR3 in amino acids: CASSPPGLVAYEQYF. DNA of the CDR3: TGTGCCAGCAGTCCCCCCGGGCTGGTCGCCTACGAGCAGTACTTC.

V is TRBV20-1 and J is TRBJ2-5; maybe TRBD1 (5 bases). The CDR3 is 13 residues long. Germline CDR1 and CDR2: DFQATT and SNEGSKA (reference sequence). Trimming took off 7 bases at V and 1 base at J, with 13 bases between the two ends. CDR3 in amino acids: CSVIGASQETQYF. Written as DNA, the CDR3 is TGCAGTGTGATTGGGGCTAGCCAAGAGACCCAGTACTTC.

A few counts support this clonotype. The chain recombines TRBV29-1 with TRBJ2-5; D not resolved. CDR1 and CDR2 from the germline V gene are SQVTM and ANQGSEA. With 6 bases removed from V and 2 bases from J, the gap between germline ends came to 10 bases. The CDR3 loop spans 12 amino acids. This CDR3 reads CSVVTVQETQYF. The CDR3 nucleotides are TGCAGCGTGGTGACGGTTCAAGAGACCCAGTACTTC.

V gene TRBV7-2 combines with J gene TRBJ1-5; D is unresolved. Trimming removed 1 base at V and 5 bases at J, with 12 bases between. Germline CDR1 and CDR2: SGHTA and FQGNSA. The CDR3 has 15 amino acids. The CDR3: CASSLGHQLYQPQHF. In DNA form, the CDR3 reads TGTGCCAGCAGCTTAGGACACCAGCTTTATCAGCCCCAGCATTTT. Full variable domain (missing parts from reference TRBV7-2 and TRBJ1-5): GAGVSQSPSNKVTEKGKDVELRCDPISGHTALYWYRQSLGQGLEFLIYFQGNSAPDKSGLPSDRFSAERTGGSVSTLTIQRTQQEDSAVYLCASSLGHQLYQPQHFGDGTRLSIL.

This clonotype occurred a few times. Here the CDR3 DNA reads TGTGCCAGCAGTGCGATTCAGGGACCCCCCTACGAGCAGTACTTC. Translated: CASSAIQGPPYEQYF. This sequence joins TRBV27 and TRBJ2-7; D possibly matches TRBD1 or TRBD2 (5 bases each). This CDR3 has 15 residues. Germline V gene sequence: CDR1 MNHEY, CDR2 SMNVEV (reference sequence). The germline V and J ends were trimmed by 5 bases and 2 bases, with 16 bases remaining between them.